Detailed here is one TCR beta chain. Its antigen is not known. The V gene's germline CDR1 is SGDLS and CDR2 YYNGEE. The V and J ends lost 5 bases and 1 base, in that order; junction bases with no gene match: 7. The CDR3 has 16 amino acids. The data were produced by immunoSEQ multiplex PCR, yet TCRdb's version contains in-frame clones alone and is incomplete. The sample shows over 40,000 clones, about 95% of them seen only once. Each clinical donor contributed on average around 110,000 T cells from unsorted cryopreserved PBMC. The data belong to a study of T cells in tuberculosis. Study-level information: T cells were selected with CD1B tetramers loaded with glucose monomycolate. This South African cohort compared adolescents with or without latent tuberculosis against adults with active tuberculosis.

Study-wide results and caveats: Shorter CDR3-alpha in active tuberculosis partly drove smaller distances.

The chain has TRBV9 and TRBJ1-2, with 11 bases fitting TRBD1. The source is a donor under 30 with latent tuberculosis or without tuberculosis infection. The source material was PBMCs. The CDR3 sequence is CASRDPGTGGNYGYTF. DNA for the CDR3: TGTGCCAGCAGGGATCCCGGGACAGGGGGTAACTATGGCTACACCTTC. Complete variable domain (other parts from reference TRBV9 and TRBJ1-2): DSGVTQTPKHLITATGQRVTLRCSPRSGDLSVYWYQQSLDQGLQFLIQYYNGEERAKGNILERFSAQQFPDLHSELNLSSLELGDSALYFCASRDPGTGGNYGYTFGSGTRLTVV.